What follows are 21 T cell receptor beta chains derived from one specimen sequenced in a study of OX40 agonist ivuxolimab in advanced cancers. Only in-frame clones appear in the TCRdb table, and some are missing; sequencing was by immunoSEQ multiplex PCR. The sample includes tens of thousands of clones, around 84% of them seen just once. Source: CD4+ or CD8+ T cells sorted from blood, taken in a trial of the OX40 agonist ivuxolimab. All receptors come from an adult with an advanced solid tumor such as melanoma, head and neck, liver or kidney cancer.

V is TRBV15 and J is TRBJ2-5, with D unclear. CDR1 is LNHNV and CDR2 is YYDKDF in the germline V gene (reference sequence). The CDR3 runs to 14 residues. Between the trimmed V and J ends, which lost 0 bases and 1 base, there was a span of 6 bases. CDR3 amino acids: CATSREAFQETQYF. DNA for the CDR3: TGTGCCACCAGCAGAGAGGCTTTCCAAGAGACCCAGTACTTC.

The chain couples TRBV30 to TRBJ1-1, with D possibly matching TRBD1 (6 bases). The germline V gene encodes CDR1 GTSNPN and CDR2 SVGIG (reference sequence). The CDR3 spans 14 residues. Between the trimmed V and J ends, which lost 2 bases and 11 bases, there was a span of 21 bases. The CDR3 protein is CAWSNGAGDVVAFF. Here the CDR3 DNA reads TGTGCCTGGAGTAACGGGGCAGGGGACGTTGTTGCTTTCTTT.

The chain employs TRBV10-3 and TRBJ2-1; D perhaps matches TRBD2 (6 bases). Germline-derived CDR1 and CDR2 are ENHRY and SYGVKD. CDR3 size: 15 residues. V dropped 5 bases and J dropped 6 bases, with 17 bases sitting between them. CDR3 DNA: TGTGCCATCAGTCTTACCGCCGGGACTCGCAATGAGCAGTTCTTC. It yields the protein CAISLTAGTRNEQFF.

The CDR3 nucleotides are TGTGCCAGCAGCGTAGTTCTGGACAGCTACGAGCAGTACTTC. Its translation is CASSVVLDSYEQYF. The chain carries TRBV9 and TRBJ2-7; D perhaps matches TRBD1 (6 bases). Germline-derived CDR1 and CDR2 are SGDLS and YYNGEE. The CDR3 spans 14 residues. Trimming left V 0 bases short and J 3 bases short, with 10 bases between. The full variable domain, with the rest looked up from reference TRBV9 and TRBJ2-7, is DSGVTQTPKHLITATGQRVTLRCSPRSGDLSVYWYQQSLDQGLQFLIQYYNGEERAKGNILERFSAQQFPDLHSELNLSSLELGDSALYFCASSVVLDSYEQYFGPGTRLTVT.

This clone has only a few counts. The rearrangement uses TRBV7-3 and TRBJ1-2; weak D call: TRBD1 (5 bases). This CDR3 contains 14 residues. From germline, CDR1 is SGHTA and CDR2 FQGTGA. V was pared by 5 bases and J by 3 bases, with 13 bases between. The CDR3 DNA reads TGTGCCAGCAGCACAGGACCCCGGGACTATGGCTACACCTTC. It codes for CASSTGPRDYGYTF.

The rearrangement joins TRBV7-8 to TRBJ2-3, with TRBD1 identical over 7 bases. Germline assignment: CDR1 SGHVS and CDR2 FQNEAQ. CDR3 length equals 16 residues. Losses at the gene ends were 7 bases for V and 3 bases for J; bases not matched to a gene: 13. CDR3 DNA sequence: TGTGCCAGCACCCTCACAGGGGCAGGGGAAACAGATACGCAGTATTTT. As protein: CASTLTGAGETDTQYF.

The chain links TRBV7-9 to TRBJ1-1; 7 nucleotides align to TRBD1. CDR3 size: 14 residues. CDR1 is SEHNR and CDR2 is FQNEAQ in the germline V gene (reference sequence). V dropped 2 bases and J dropped 2; count of bases not matched to a gene: 2. CDR3 residues: CASSLLGGNTEAFF. The CDR3 nucleotides are TGTGCCAGCAGCTTACTAGGGGGCAACACTGAAGCTTTCTTT.

The rearrangement links TRBV15 to TRBJ2-1; possibly TRBD2 for D (5 bases). Germline-derived CDR1 and CDR2 are LNHNV and YYDKDF (reference sequence). V lost 5 bases, J lost 0 bases, and 11 bases lay in between. The CDR3 length is 15 residues. The CDR3 DNA is TGTGCCACCAGCCGGGGTGGCTCCTCCTACAATGAGCAGTTCTTC. Translated: CATSRGGSSYNEQFF.

The chain employs TRBV18 and TRBJ2-7; D may be TRBD2 (5 bases). The V and J ends lost 3 bases and 2 bases respectively, with 11 bases between them. The CDR3 totals 14 residues. Germline V CDR1 and CDR2: KGHSH, LQKENI. CDR3 sequence: CASSPVATAYEQYF. CDR3 nucleotide sequence: TGTGCCAGCTCACCCGTAGCGACGGCCTACGAGCAGTACTTC. Filled out from reference TRBV18 and TRBJ2-7, the complete variable domain reads NAGVMQNPRHLVRRRGQEARLRCSPMKGHSHVYWYRQLPEEGLKFMVYLQKENIIDESGMPKERFSAEFPKEGPSILRIQQVVRGDSAAYFCASSPVATAYEQYFGPGTRLTVT.

This CDR3 is CASSFRAGEGNEQFF. CDR3 nucleotide sequence: TGCGCCAGCAGCTTCAGAGCGGGAGAAGGCAATGAGCAGTTCTTC. The genes are TRBV5-1 and TRBJ2-1, with 8 bases aligning to TRBD2. The CDR3 runs 15 residues. Per germline, CDR1 SGHRS and CDR2 YFSETQ. The V segment lost 2 bases and the J segment 6 bases; nucleotides outside the gene matches: 7.

The CDR3 is CASSLASQGARELFF. The DNA of the CDR3 is TGCGCCAGCAGCTTGGCCTCACAGGGGGCCCGGGAGCTGTTTTTT. The chain joins TRBV5-1 to TRBJ2-2; 9 bases match TRBD1. The J segment lost 9 bases and the V segment lost 0 bases, leaving 6 bases of the junction unmatched. The CDR3 covers 15 residues. The V gene's germline CDR1 is SGHRS and CDR2 YFSETQ. Together with reference TRBV5-1 and TRBJ2-2, the CDR3 gives the full variable domain: KAGVTQTPRYLIKTRGQQVTLSCSPISGHRSVSWYQQTPGQGLQFLFEYFSETQRNKGNFPGRFSGRQFSNSRSEMNVSTLELGDSALYLCASSLASQGARELFFGEGSRLTVL.

J is TRBJ1-1 and V is TRBV10-2; no clear D gene. CDR1 is WSHSY, CDR2 SAAADI, per germline. Trimming stripped 4 bases from V and 4 bases from J, with 19 bases between. There are 16 residues in the CDR3. The chain's CDR3 is CASSATGLTSGTEAFF. Here the CDR3 DNA reads TGCGCCAGCAGTGCTACGGGCCTTACAAGCGGCACTGAAGCTTTCTTT.

This sequence joins TRBV11-2 and TRBJ1-4; D is undetermined. Trimming cost V 3 bases and J 3 bases, with 11 bases left between them. In germline, CDR1 is SGHAT, CDR2 FQNNGV. There are 15 residues in the CDR3. The CDR3 nucleotides are TGTGCCAGCAGCTTTTCCGGCACGGCTAATGAAAAACTGTTTTTT. Amino acid sequence: CASSFSGTANEKLFF.

CDR3 amino acids: CASSYRILPTREYF. The CDR3 nucleotides read TGTGCCAGCAGTTATAGGATTCTCCCCACCCGGGAGTACTTC. The genes are TRBV11-3 and TRBJ2-7; D is uncertain. The CDR3 is made up of 14 amino acids. V lost 6 bases and J 11 bases, leaving 23 bases between the germline ends. The germline CDR1 and CDR2 sequences are SGHNT and YENEEA.

The chain recombines TRBV6-1 with TRBJ2-1; no reliable D call. CDR1 and CDR2 (germline): MNHNS, SASEGT. The CDR3 sequence is 17 residues long. V gave up 1 base and J gave up 7 bases, with 20 bases separating them. The DNA for the CDR3 is TGTGCCAGCAGTGAAGGGATCATAACCCAAAGTTGGAATGAGCAGTTCTTC. This gives the protein CASSEGIITQSWNEQFF.

This rearrangement joins TRBV2 to TRBJ2-1; D is possibly TRBD1 or TRBD2 (5 bases each). This CDR3 is built from 11 residues. Germline V gene data show CDR1 as SNHLY and CDR2 as FYNNEI. The V and J ends lost 6 bases and 15 bases respectively, with 15 bases between them. The chain's CDR3 is CASSPGPAAFF. CDR3 nucleotides: TGTGCCAGCAGCCCGGGACCCGCGGCGTTCTTC.

V gene TRBV6-1 combines with J gene TRBJ2-5; a possible D gene is TRBD2 (6 bases). V was cut by 7 bases and J by 3 bases, with 12 bases left in between. Germline CDR1 MNHNS, CDR2 SASEGT. This CDR3 comprises 13 residues. CDR3 in DNA: TGTGCCAGCAATCGGGACTTGGAAGAGACCCAGTACTTC. As protein: CASNRDLEETQYF.

This clone has just one count. This chain joins TRBV7-9 and TRBJ2-4, with D perhaps TRBD2 (6 bases). Deletions cut 5 bases from V and 5 bases from J, with 13 bases between. Germline CDR1 and CDR2: SEHNR and FQNEAQ (reference sequence). This CDR3 comprises 14 residues. CDR3 amino acids: CASSEGTLENIQYF. The CDR3 nucleotides read TGTGCCAGCAGCGAAGGGACTCTAGAAAACATTCAGTACTTC.

This clone was counted a single time. The J gene is TRBJ2-1, the V gene TRBV6-1; 9 positions agree with TRBD2. This CDR3 contains 14 residues. In germline, CDR1 is MNHNS, CDR2 SASEGT. V shed 3 bases, J shed 9 bases, and the junction held 6 bases outside the gene matches. The CDR3 DNA sequence: TGTGCCAGCAGTGATCTGCGGGGGGGTGGTGAGCAGTTCTTC. This gives the protein CASSDLRGGGEQFF.

The chain uses TRBV2 and TRBJ2-2; 10 bases are a match to TRBD2. In germline, CDR1 is SNHLY, CDR2 FYNNEI. The CDR3 contains 15 residues. J gave up 8 bases and V 1 base, and 4 bases lay outside the gene matches. The CDR3, as DNA: TGTGCCAGCAGTGAAGTGCCTAGCGGGAGAGGGGAGCTGTTTTTT. Protein: CASSEVPSGRGELFF.

J is TRBJ2-5 and V is TRBV18, with D unclear. Germline assignment: CDR1 KGHSH and CDR2 LQKENI. This CDR3 has 13 residues. V lost 2 bases and J 4 bases, leaving 8 bases between the germline ends. The CDR3 nucleotides read TGTGCCAGCTCACCAAAGGGCGGAGAGACCCAGTACTTC. Translating gives CASSPKGGETQYF.